The 4 T cell receptor beta chains listed next were all sequenced from one sample in a study of T cells in Graves' hyperthyroidism and ophthalmopathy. TCR beta CDR3 regions were amplified from RNA. RT-PCR in the first round (using the HTBI primer set) targeted the TCR CDR3. One entry per CDR3 protein results from TCRdb running MiXCR on the multiplex PCR reads. The table records 730,000 or so distinct CDR3 sequences, 18% of them present only once. The sequencing input was blood. These TCRs come from a woman between 50 and 59 years old with Graves' hyperthyroidism that later progressed to Graves' ophthalmopathy.

This clonotype was seen repeatedly, ten times or more. The chain couples TRBV2 to TRBJ2-5; 11 bases fit TRBD2. The V segment lost 1 base and the J segment 3 bases; nucleotides outside the gene matches: 4. Germline loops: CDR1 SNHLY, CDR2 FYNNEI. The CDR3 runs to 16 residues. CDR3: CASSEGASGGKETQYF. The CDR3, as DNA: TGTGCCAGCAGTGAAGGGGCTAGCGGGGGGAAAGAGACCCAGTACTTC. Supplemented by reference TRBV2 and TRBJ2-5, the full variable domain reads EPEVTQTPSHQVTQMGQEVILRCVPISNHLYFYWYRQILGQKVEFLVSFYNNEISEKSEIFDDQFSVERPDGSNFTLKIRSTKLEDSAMYFCASSEGASGGKETQYFGPGTRLLVL.

The rearrangement links TRBV2 to TRBJ1-1; D is unresolved. Trimming cost V 1 base and J 1 base, with 10 bases left between them. Germline CDR1 and CDR2: SNHLY and FYNNEI. The CDR3 loop spans 15 amino acids. This chain's CDR3 is CASSEEVPRNTEAFF. CDR3 bases: TGTGCCAGCAGTGAAGAAGTTCCGAGGAACACTGAAGCTTTCTTT.

This clonotype was counted at least ten times. V usage is TRBV20-1 and J usage is TRBJ2-3; D possibly corresponds to TRBD2 (6 bases). Germline-derived CDR1 and CDR2 are DFQATT and SNEGSKA (reference sequence). V was shortened by 0 bases and J by 5 bases, with 18 bases between the two germline ends. The CDR3 spans 16 residues. The CDR3 DNA reads as TGCAGTGCTAGAGATTGGGCACTCGGGGGTGTAGATACGCAGTATTTT. This sequence encodes CSARDWALGGVDTQYF.

Concerning this clonotype itself: A junction boundary mismatches the germline segment, possibly from a read error. This chain joins TRBV7-9 and TRBJ2-3; 10 nucleotides line up with TRBD2. Germline CDR1 reads SEHNR; CDR2 reads FQNEAQ (reference sequence). The CDR3 contains 17 residues. The CDR3 coding sequence is TGTACCAGCAGCTTAGCGCGCAGCGGGGGGGCTACAGATACGCAGTATTTT. It encodes CTSSLARSGGATDTQYF.